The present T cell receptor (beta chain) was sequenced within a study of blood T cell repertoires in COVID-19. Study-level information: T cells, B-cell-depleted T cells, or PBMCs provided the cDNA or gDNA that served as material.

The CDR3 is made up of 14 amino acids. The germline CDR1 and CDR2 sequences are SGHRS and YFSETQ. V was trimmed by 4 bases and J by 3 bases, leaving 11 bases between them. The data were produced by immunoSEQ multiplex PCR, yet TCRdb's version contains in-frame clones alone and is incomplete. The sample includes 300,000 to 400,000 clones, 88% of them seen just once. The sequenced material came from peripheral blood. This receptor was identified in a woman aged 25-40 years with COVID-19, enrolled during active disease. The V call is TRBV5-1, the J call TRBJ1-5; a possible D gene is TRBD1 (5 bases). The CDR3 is CASSPGGNNQPQHF. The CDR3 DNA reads TGCGCCAGCAGCCCTGGGGGGAACAATCAGCCCCAGCATTTT. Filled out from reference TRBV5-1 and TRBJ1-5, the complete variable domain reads KAGVTQTPRYLIKTRGQQVTLSCSPISGHRSVSWYQQTPGQGLQFLFEYFSETQRNKGNFPGRFSGRQFSNSRSEMNVSTLELGDSALYLCASSPGGNNQPQHFGDGTRLSIL.